This entry lists 9 T cell receptor beta chains sequenced from one sample in a study of T cell responses to AZD1222 COVID-19 vaccine. TCRdb's copy holds only in-frame clones and misses some; the assay was immunoSEQ multiplex PCR. The sample carries more than 110,000 clones, roughly nine tenths recorded once. The source was peripheral blood, collected on day 0 of AZD1222 vaccination. The receptors originated from an adult in good health.

This clone was seen just once. The chain couples TRBV18 to TRBJ2-7; 13 bases are shared with TRBD2. Per germline, CDR1 KGHSH and CDR2 LQKENI. This CDR3 has 19 residues. Trimming took 3 bases from V and 3 from J; bases not matched to a gene: 14. CDR3 DNA: TGTGCCAGCTCACCCCAGAGGACTAGCGGGAGAGGTAGCCACTACGAGCAGTACTTC. Encoded protein: CASSPQRTSGRGSHYEQYF.

The chain employs TRBV12-3 or TRBV12-4 and TRBJ1-5; D gene uncertain. The CDR3 sequence is 13 residues long. V lost 6 bases and J 3 bases, leaving 9 bases between the germline ends. Here the CDR3 DNA reads TGTGCCAGCAGCTATAGGTCCAATCAGCCCCAGCATTTT. Protein product: CASSYRSNQPQHF.

The gene calls are TRBV7-2 and TRBJ2-7, with 7 bases lining up with TRBD2. V trimming: 5 bases; J trimming: 2 bases; junction bases outside the gene matches: 12. Germline assignment: CDR1 SGHTA and CDR2 FQGNSA. The CDR3 covers 16 residues. DNA for the CDR3: TGTGCCAGCAGCCCAATGGGCCTAGCGGAGCCCTACGAGCAGTACTTC. This translates into CASSPMGLAEPYEQYF.

The rearrangement joins TRBV6-5 to TRBJ2-3; 8 bases are a match to TRBD1. CDR3 length: 15 amino acids. Germline CDR1 reads MNHEY; CDR2 reads SVGAGI. With 9 bases clipped from V and 2 bases from J, the junction kept 10 bases outside the gene matches. As DNA, the CDR3 is TGTGCCAGTACTCGACAGGGGAGGACCACAGATACGCAGTATTTT. This codes for CASTRQGRTTDTQYF.

V and J are TRBV24-1 and TRBJ2-1; no clear D. The CDR3 spans 14 residues. V lost 1 base and J lost 2, with 5 bases in between. Germline V gene data show CDR1 as KGHDR and CDR2 as SFDVKD. For the CDR3, the DNA is TGTGCCACCAGTGATTTCCCGACCTACAATGAGCAGTTCTTC. Protein product: CATSDFPTYNEQFF.

This clone is a singleton in its sample. J is TRBJ1-5 and V is TRBV6-6, with D unclear. Trimming removed 11 bases from V and 1 base from J, with 18 bases in between. Germline V CDR1 and CDR2: MNHNY, SVGAGI (reference sequence). This CDR3 spans 15 amino acids. The CDR3 DNA follows: TGTGCCTCTCCGAGCCCCAGATCCAGCAATCAGCCCCAGCATTTT. This codes for CASPSPRSSNQPQHF.

The chain combines TRBV5-1 with TRBJ1-2; D is unresolved. CDR3 length: 15 amino acids. The V gene's germline CDR1 is SGHRS and CDR2 YFSETQ. Trimming shortened V by 6 bases and J by 6 bases, and 21 bases separated the two germline ends. CDR3 bases: TGCGCCAGCACCCAGACATCCTCAAGTTTCGATGGCTACACCTTC. Translating it yields CASTQTSSSFDGYTF.

The chain recombines TRBV6-5 with TRBJ2-3, with 8 nucleotides matching TRBD2. The germline V gene encodes CDR1 MNHEY and CDR2 SVGAGI. V was clipped by 0 bases and J by 3 bases; unmatched bases: 5. The CDR3 consists of 16 residues. DNA of the CDR3: TGTGCCAGCAGTTACTCCTTGACTAGCGTGACAGATACGCAGTATTTT. Protein sequence: CASSYSLTSVTDTQYF.

The chain recombines TRBV5-4 with TRBJ2-1, with D possibly being TRBD2 (6 bases). The germline V gene encodes CDR1 SGHNT and CDR2 YYREEE (reference sequence). With 4 bases removed from V and 6 bases from J, the gap between germline ends came to 17 bases. CDR3 length: 15 amino acids. The CDR3 DNA reads TGTGCCAGCAGCGACAAACTCGGGGGACCCAATGAGCAGTTCTTC. This sequence encodes CASSDKLGGPNEQFF.